These 24 T cell receptor beta chains originate from one sample sequenced in a study of cytomegalovirus exposure and HLA in healthy donors. With 60 Vbeta and 13 Jbeta primers, the PCR was carried out. Some clones are missing from TCRdb's copy, which holds only in-frame ones; the method was immunoSEQ multiplex PCR. The sample lists approximately 190,000 clones; around 84% were seen once. Material: PBMCs. Receptors originate from a woman aged 45-65 years in good health and CMV-seropositive.

The J gene is TRBJ2-5, the V gene TRBV29-1; a weak D match, TRBD1 (6 bases). The CDR3 has 13 residues. Germline-derived CDR1 and CDR2 are SQVTM and ANQGSEA. Deletions cut 6 bases from V and 11 bases from J, with 22 bases between. The CDR3 sequence: CSVDLEQGTGQYF. CDR3 DNA: TGCAGCGTAGACCTTGAACAGGGAACGGGGCAGTACTTC.

This clone has just one count. The chain uses TRBV27 and TRBJ1-2; the D gene is possibly TRBD1 (6 bases). CDR1 is MNHEY, CDR2 SMNVEV, per germline (reference sequence). This CDR3 has 13 amino acids. V lost 6 bases, J lost 3 bases, and 11 bases lay in between. The CDR3 bases are TGTGCCAGCAGCTTAGGGGGGGACTATGGCTACACCTTC. It specifies CASSLGGDYGYTF.

This chain uses TRBV28 with TRBJ2-6; D is uncertain. Germline-derived CDR1 and CDR2 are MDHEN and SYDVKM. V dropped 2 bases and J dropped 2 bases, with 10 bases sitting between them. This CDR3 is built from 16 residues. This CDR3 reads CASSLTGAAGANVLTF. DNA of the CDR3: TGTGCCAGCAGTTTAACGGGTGCAGCTGGGGCCAACGTCCTGACTTTC.

J is TRBJ2-7 and V is TRBV25-1, with TRBD2 identical over 10 bases. CDR1 and CDR2 (germline): MGHDK, SYGVNS. The CDR3 has 13 amino acids. V shed 6 bases and J 6 bases; nucleotides not matched to a gene: 5. For the CDR3, the DNA is TGTGCCAGCAGAAATAGCGGGGGGCTCGAGCAGTACTTC. This sequence encodes CASRNSGGLEQYF.

Details on this clone: The junction departs from germline at one end; a sequencing error may be responsible. The chain links TRBV7-7 to TRBJ1-1; D gene unclear. CDR1 and CDR2 from the germline V gene are SSHAT and FNYEAQ (reference sequence). The CDR3 length is 13 residues. In DNA form, the CDR3 reads TGTGCTAGCAGCTTACAGTTGAACACTGAAGCTTTCTTT. This sequence encodes CASSLQLNTEAFF.

The chain uses TRBV7-8 and TRBJ2-2; TRBD1 aligns across 9 bases. Germline CDR1 is SGHVS and CDR2 is FQNEAQ. Unmatched junction bases numbered 6, after V lost 5 bases and J lost 5 bases. The CDR3 consists of 15 residues. The CDR3 nucleotides are TGTGCCAGCAGCCCACAGGGGGCGAGGACCGGGGAGCTGTTTTTT. Residues: CASSPQGARTGELFF.

The V gene is TRBV10-3, the J gene TRBJ2-7, with 7 positions matching TRBD1. The CDR3 extends over 12 amino acids. The germline CDR1 and CDR2 sequences are ENHRY and SYGVKD. V trimming: 10 bases; J trimming: 5 bases; junction bases outside the gene matches: 8. CDR3 protein: CATTGATDEQYF. The CDR3 DNA is TGTGCCACAACAGGGGCGACTGACGAGCAGTACTTC.

J is TRBJ1-5 and V is TRBV6-5; 9 bases are a match to TRBD1. Germline CDR1 and CDR2: MNHEY and SVGAGI. Trimming cost V 6 bases and J 4 bases; bases outside gene matches: 7. The CDR3 runs to 15 residues. CDR3 in amino acids: CASSRGGQGNQPQHF. In DNA, the CDR3 is TGTGCCAGCAGCCGAGGCGGACAGGGGAATCAGCCCCAGCATTTT.

In this sample, this clone turned up a few times. This chain uses TRBV6-6 with TRBJ2-5; D is undetermined. The CDR3 length is 12 residues. V was cut by 5 bases and J by 5 bases, with 9 bases left in between. Germline V gene sequence: CDR1 MNHNY, CDR2 SVGAGI (reference sequence). The CDR3 DNA follows: TGTGCCAGCAGTCAGCCCGGGGAGACCCAGTACTTC. Protein: CASSQPGETQYF.

V and J are TRBV19 and TRBJ2-5, with TRBD1 matching 7 bases. Trimming took 6 bases from V and 5 from J; bases not matched to a gene: 15. The CDR3 has 16 amino acids. Germline CDR1 reads LNHDA; CDR2 reads SQIVND (reference sequence). The CDR3 loop reads CASSPNEGQRGETQYF. CDR3 DNA sequence: TGTGCCAGTAGCCCCAATGAGGGACAGAGGGGGGAGACCCAGTACTTC.

For this clone: The sample contains more than one DNA sequence encoding this CDR3. The chain links TRBV28 to TRBJ2-1; D uncertain. CDR1 is MDHEN and CDR2 is SYDVKM in the germline V gene. The CDR3 contains 14 residues. V was cut by 2 bases and J by 2 bases, with 7 bases left in between. CDR3 nucleotides: TGTGCCAGCAGTTTAGAGCCGGCCTACAATGAGCAGTTCTTC. Protein product: CASSLEPAYNEQFF.

This chain joins TRBV2 and TRBJ1-6; D is unresolved. Germline V CDR1 and CDR2: SNHLY, FYNNEI. This CDR3 region has 14 residues. Trimming took off 8 bases at V and 5 bases at J, with 13 bases between the two ends. The CDR3, as DNA: TGTGCCAGCGGCCCCCGGGTCCATAATTCACCCCTCCACTTT. Translated, it gives CASGPRVHNSPLHF.

This clone was observed a few times. The rearrangement links TRBV21-1 to TRBJ2-5; the listed D gene, TRBD2, was not tested against the DNA. TRBV21-1 is a known pseudogene. The CDR3 is 13 residues long. The CDR3 loop reads CASRRGTQETQYF. The CDR3 coding sequence is TGTGCCAGCCGTCGTGGGACTCAAGAGACCCAGTACTTC.

This sequence joins TRBV7-6 and TRBJ2-5, with 8 nucleotides matching TRBD1. The CDR3 covers 17 residues. Trimming removed 2 bases from V and 4 bases from J; junction bases left unmatched: 12. Germline V gene lookup returns CDR1 SGHVS and CDR2 FNYEAQ. The DNA of the CDR3 is TGTGCCAGCAGCTTATCCTTCAAGTTAGACAGGGGAGAGACCCAGTACTTC. Protein product: CASSLSFKLDRGETQYF.

The rearrangement uses TRBV28 and TRBJ2-7; perhaps TRBD2 as D (6 bases). From germline, CDR1 is MDHEN and CDR2 SYDVKM. The V end lost 6 bases, the J end lost 7 bases, and 19 bases lay between the germline ends. The CDR3 length is 14 residues. Here the CDR3 reads CASRFSGLSPEQYF. The DNA of the CDR3 is TGTGCCAGCAGATTTTCGGGACTGTCCCCGGAGCAGTACTTC. The full variable domain, completed using reference TRBV28 and TRBJ2-7, is DVKVTQSSRYLVKRTGEKVFLECVQDMDHENMFWYRQDPGLGLRLIYFSYDVKMKEKGDIPEGYSVSREKKERFSLILESASTNQTSMYLCASRFSGLSPEQYFGPGTRLTVT.

On this clone: Mismatch with germline at one junction end may stem from a read error. V gene TRBV5-1 combines with J gene TRBJ2-5; TRBD2 aligns across 11 bases. The CDR3 runs 13 residues. Looked up from germline, CDR1 is SGHRS and CDR2 is YFSETQ. CDR3 sequence (DNA): TGCGCCAGCAGCGGCCTAGCGGGGGGCCCTCGGGACTTC. Translating it yields CASSGLAGGPRDF.

This chain joins TRBV18 and TRBJ2-5; maybe TRBD2 (5 bases). This CDR3 comprises 14 residues. V was clipped by 3 bases and J by 1 base, with 9 bases between them. The germline V gene encodes CDR1 KGHSH and CDR2 LQKENI. CDR3 protein: CASSPISGQETQYF. The CDR3 DNA reads as TGTGCCAGCTCACCGATCAGCGGCCAAGAGACCCAGTACTTC.

In DNA, the CDR3 is TGTGCCAGCAGCACCAGGGTGGACACAGATACGCAGTATTTT. It translates to CASSTRVDTDTQYF. The V gene is TRBV9, the J gene TRBJ2-3; tentatively, D is TRBD1 (5 bases). CDR3 length equals 14 residues. V lost 4 bases and J 2 bases, leaving 11 bases between the germline ends. From germline, CDR1 is SGDLS and CDR2 YYNGEE. Full variable domain (missing parts from reference TRBV9 and TRBJ2-3): DSGVTQTPKHLITATGQRVTLRCSPRSGDLSVYWYQQSLDQGLQFLIQYYNGEERAKGNILERFSAQQFPDLHSELNLSSLELGDSALYFCASSTRVDTDTQYFGPGTRLTVL.

This chain joins TRBV19 and TRBJ2-5, with 10 positions matching TRBD2. The CDR3 spans 16 residues. Germline CDR1 and CDR2: LNHDA and SQIVND (reference sequence). V gave up 4 bases and J gave up 2 bases; unmatched junction bases: 7. CDR3 sequence reads: CASSKRGGLLQETQYF. In DNA, the CDR3 is TGTGCCAGTAGTAAGCGGGGGGGCCTCCTTCAAGAGACCCAGTACTTC.

The rearrangement joins TRBV7-2 to TRBJ1-2; 8 bases are shared with TRBD1. The CDR3 consists of 14 residues. After removal of 5 bases from V and 4 bases from J, the junction contained 6 bases not matched to a gene. Germline V gene data show CDR1 as SGHTA and CDR2 as FQGNSA. CDR3 nucleotides: TGTGCCAGCAGCCCCGACAGGGGCCTCTATGGCTACACCTTC. It is translated as CASSPDRGLYGYTF. Drawing the rest from reference TRBV7-2 and TRBJ1-2, the complete variable domain is GAGVSQSPSNKVTEKGKDVELRCDPISGHTALYWYRQSLGQGLEFLIYFQGNSAPDKSGLPSDRFSAERTGGSVSTLTIQRTQQEDSAVYLCASSPDRGLYGYTFGSGTRLTVV.

The rearrangement links TRBV11-3 to TRBJ2-6; 10 bases map to TRBD1. The CDR3 is 17 residues long. Germline values: CDR1 SGHNT, CDR2 YENEEA. V was pared by 5 bases and J by 7 bases, with 11 bases of the junction left unmatched. The CDR3 region is CASSPGTGAVVANVLTF. Here the CDR3 DNA reads TGTGCCAGCAGCCCCGGGACAGGGGCTGTGGTCGCCAACGTCCTGACTTTC.

This chain connects TRBV25-1 to TRBJ2-5, with 8 bases lining up with TRBD2. The germline CDR1 and CDR2 sequences are MGHDK and SYGVNS. The CDR3 is 18 amino acids. With 1 base clipped from V and 2 bases from J, the junction kept 12 bases outside the gene matches. CDR3 amino acids: CASSEWRFGGVIQETQYF. The CDR3 nucleotides are TGTGCCAGCAGTGAATGGCGTTTCGGGGGGGTAATACAAGAGACCCAGTACTTC.

This clone turned up a few times. J is TRBJ1-3 and V is TRBV29-1; D not resolved. The CDR3 spans 13 residues. Germline CDR1 reads SQVTM; CDR2 reads ANQGSEA. Trimming pared 6 bases from V and 0 bases from J, leaving 9 bases between. The CDR3 reads CSVQQSSGNTIYF. The CDR3 DNA follows: TGCAGCGTCCAACAGAGCTCTGGAAACACCATATATTTT.

This chain uses TRBV5-1 with TRBJ1-6; D is perhaps TRBD1 (6 bases). Germline loops: CDR1 SGHRS, CDR2 YFSETQ. There are 15 residues in the CDR3. V shed 0 bases and J shed 7 bases, with 11 bases lying between them. The CDR3 DNA sequence: TGCGCCAGCAGCTTGGATGGGGGCGTGAATTCACCCCTCCACTTT. This codes for CASSLDGGVNSPLHF. Full variable domain (remainder filled in from reference TRBV5-1 and TRBJ1-6): KAGVTQTPRYLIKTRGQQVTLSCSPISGHRSVSWYQQTPGQGLQFLFEYFSETQRNKGNFPGRFSGRQFSNSRSEMNVSTLELGDSALYLCASSLDGGVNSPLHFGNGTRLTVT.